This is a list of T cell receptor beta chains from one sample in a study of CD8+CD57+ T cells in acquired aplastic anemia. MiXCR, run by TCRdb on the reads, gives a single entry per CDR3 protein. Seen here are fewer than 250,000 distinct CDR3 sequences, approximately 50% observed once, and the top ten hold 16%. Sequencing input: sorted CD4+, CD8+, or CD8+CD57+ T cells (not recorded which) from PBMCs. Receptors originate from a human donor in good health, serving as a control. The CDR3 runs from the conserved cysteine through the conserved F or W.

J,V,CDR3
TRBJ2-7,TRBV4-3,CASSQESRGEQYF
TRBJ1-1,TRBV29-1,CSARDRGPLAFF
TRBJ1-4,TRBV6-5,CASSPMDRRVEKLFF
TRBJ1-5,TRBV11-2,CASSLGGGTNQPQHF
TRBJ1-3,TRBV2,CASSPGQLIFGRFGPGTIYF
-,TRBV12-3/TRBV12-4,CASSRGGPSSYEQYF
TRBJ1-2,TRBV20-1,CSARDRGQQLGYTF
TRBJ2-7,TRBV5-1,CASSAGTGMTDEQYF
TRBJ1-2,TRBV20-1,CSGGGNYGYTF
TRBJ1-2,TRBV24-1,CATSDTNYGYTF
TRBJ2-5,TRBV7-6,CASSLGHQYF
TRBJ2-3,TRBV2,CASSLPVGRGASDTQYF
TRBJ2-2,TRBV20-1,CSAPPAGMNTGELFF
TRBJ2-5,TRBV20-1,CSAREPAGGVETQYF
TRBJ2-5,TRBV19,CAREGQEGQTQYF
TRBJ1-5,TRBV29-1,CSVPGTDSNQPQHF
TRBJ1-2,TRBV5-6,CASSLAEGYTF
TRBJ1-6,TRBV7-9,CASSDGGWDSPLHF
TRBJ2-7,TRBV2,CASSDWPAGTYEQYF
TRBJ1-5,TRBV7-2,CASSSTSGTDGNQPQHF